These 10 T cell receptor beta chains came from one sample sequenced in a study (dated by TCRdb to about 2015). Receptors were amplified or captured by 5' RACE. The sequencing machine was an Illumina MiSeq. In TCRdb, the public reads were trimmed at Q25 with fastp and aligned with MiXCR, with productive beta chains retained. Identical CDR3 proteins give one entry, which carries the most common genes and DNA. The sample table shows around 220 distinct CDR3 sequences, and approximately 88% are seen once. The ten top clones hold 11% of the sample. Tregs were isolated as CD4+CD25+CD127-/low cells. The specimen sequenced was Tregs sorted from a lymph node. All receptors derive from a female donor with breast cancer.

A remark on this clonotype: Because this beta chain is a stray read in a library intended to capture alpha chains, its abundance should not be given much weight. The V call is TRBV20-1, the J call TRBJ1-2; TRBD1 matches at 9 bases. The germline V gene has CDR1 DFQATT and CDR2 SNEGSKA (reference sequence). With 2 bases clipped from V and 8 bases from J, the junction kept 6 bases outside the gene matches. This CDR3 spans 13 amino acids. The CDR3 coding sequence is TGCAGTGCTAGAACAGGGGGCGATGGCGGCTACACCTTC. As protein: CSARTGGDGGYTF.

Comments on this clonotype: This beta chain appears as a stray read in a library generated for alpha chains; its size is not informative. The chain carries TRBV12-3 or TRBV12-4 and TRBJ1-2; TRBD1 might be the D (5 bases). This CDR3 region has 13 residues. V lost 5 bases and J lost 3, with 10 bases in between. The CDR3 nucleotides read TGTGCCAGCAGTATCCGACAGTACTATGGCTACACCTTC. Translated: CASSIRQYYGYTF.

On this clonotype itself: Since it is a stray read in a library aimed at alpha chains, this beta chain has a size that is not meaningful. V is TRBV7-9 and J is TRBJ2-7, with D perhaps TRBD1 (5 bases). CDR1 and CDR2 (germline): SEHNR, FQNEAQ (reference sequence). The V and J ends lost 0 bases and 2 bases respectively, with 5 bases between them. The CDR3 runs to 13 residues. In nucleotides, the CDR3 is TGTGCCAGCAGCTTAGCAGGGGCCTACGAGCAGTACTTC. This codes for CASSLAGAYEQYF.

In regard to this clonotype: A read error may account for a junction end that differs from germline. Little can be read into the size of this beta chain, an off-target read in a library designed for alpha chains. The chain has TRBV12-3 or TRBV12-4 and TRBJ1-2, with 7 bases that match TRBD1. The CDR3 covers 14 residues. CDR3 protein: CARSFARDSDGYTF. CDR3 DNA: TGTGCCAGAAGTTTCGCCCGGGACAGCGATGGCTACACCTTC.

This clonotype has only one observation. In a library made to pick up alpha chains, this beta chain is a stray read with a size that means little. V and J are TRBV7-2 and TRBJ2-7, with a possible D match to TRBD2 (6 bases). Germline V gives CDR1 SGHTA, CDR2 FQGNSA. V was pared by 1 base and J by 2 bases, with 15 bases between. The CDR3 runs to 16 residues. The DNA for the CDR3 is TGTGCCAGCAGCTTAGGTGTGTTAGCGGCGGCCTACGAGCAGTACTTC. As protein: CASSLGVLAAAYEQYF.

Details on this clonotype: In a library made to pick up alpha chains, this beta chain is a stray read with a size that means little. The gene calls are TRBV12-3 or TRBV12-4 and TRBJ1-2; no clear D gene. The CDR3 runs to 15 residues. V was clipped by 0 bases and J by 4 bases, with 12 bases between them. The CDR3 sequence: CASSLALGQVYGYTF. CDR3 nucleotide sequence: TGTGCCAGCAGTTTAGCGCTGGGCCAAGTCTATGGCTACACCTTC.

The sample holds a few counts of this clonotype. A library made for alpha chains picked up this beta chain off target, so its size means little. This chain links TRBV12-3 or TRBV12-4 with TRBJ1-2, with 10 bases fitting TRBD1. The CDR3 is 16 amino acids. Losses at the gene ends were 4 bases for V and 5 bases for J; bases not matched to a gene: 10. The CDR3 protein is CASSSPGTGAVYGYTF. In DNA, the CDR3 is TGTGCCAGCAGTTCCCCCGGGACAGGGGCGGTTTATGGCTACACCTTC.

Remarks on this clonotype: Relative to the germline gene, one junction end is altered; a read error may explain this. The library was built for alpha chains, so this beta chain is an off-target read and its size means little. This chain links TRBV6-1 with TRBJ2-7; 7 bases are shared with TRBD1. Germline V CDR1 and CDR2: MNHNS, SASEGT. The CDR3 extends over 14 amino acids. This CDR3 reads CASRQGFGFVGQCF. For the CDR3, the DNA is TGTGCCAGCAGACAGGGGTTTGGGTTTGTTGGGCAGTGCTTC.

Note on this clonotype: This beta chain is an unintended read in a library built for alpha chains; its size means little. V is TRBV12-3 or TRBV12-4 and J is TRBJ1-2; 10 bases are shared with TRBD1. The CDR3 contains 14 residues. With 3 bases clipped from V and 4 bases from J, the junction kept 2 bases outside the gene matches. The CDR3 nucleotides read TGTGCCAGCAGTTTCGGGACAGGGGTCTATGGCTACACCTTC. Its protein is CASSFGTGVYGYTF.

Regarding this clonotype: With the library built for alpha chains, this beta chain is off target and its frequency is not meaningful. The chain joins TRBV6-5 to TRBJ1-5; D gene uncertain. Trimming stripped 5 bases from V and 3 bases from J, with 8 bases between. The germline V gene encodes CDR1 MNHEY and CDR2 SVGAGI. The CDR3 is 13 residues long. CDR3: CASSPLINQPQHF. CDR3 nucleotide sequence: TGTGCCAGCAGTCCCCTGATCAATCAGCCCCAGCATTTT.